This record looks at one T cell receptor beta chain sequence and its context. This specimen comes from a study of low-dose radiotherapy and immunotherapy resistance in tumors. Study in general: Participants in Cohort 2 were given 1 Gy per fraction every two weeks, for 13 Gy over 26 weeks. Intravenous administration to patients comprised nivolumab at 240 mg every two weeks and ipilimumab at 1 mg/kg every six weeks. One day before radiation and immunotherapy, intravenous cyclophosphamide 200 mg/m2 was administered, with this repeated every two weeks.

The length of the CDR3 is 14 residues. From germline, CDR1 is MNHNS and CDR2 SASEGT. The germline V and J ends were trimmed by 7 bases and 2 bases, with 15 bases remaining between them. Eligibility criteria specified advanced solid malignancies devoid of tumor-infiltrating lymphocytes. Alpha and beta chains were covered, as first-strand cDNA relied on TRAV- and TRBV-specific primers. TCRs were put through approximately 20 PCR cycles of amplification with Phusion. A constant-region primer and the V-primer adapter served as the primer pair. In TCRdb, the reads were re-called with MiXCR into one record per CDR3 protein. The sample records 10,000 to 15,000 distinct CDR3 sequences, roughly 66% being singletons.

The chain couples TRBV6-1 to TRBJ2-7, with a tentative D call TRBD1 (6 bases). The sequence came from a human donor with advanced metastatic prostate, ovarian, gallbladder or colorectal cancer (not recorded which). This table probably holds off-target reads from a library built for another chain. The CDR3 DNA reads as TGTGCCAGCATAGAGGGGGATGTAACCTACGAGCAGTACTTC. This codes for CASIEGDVTYEQYF.